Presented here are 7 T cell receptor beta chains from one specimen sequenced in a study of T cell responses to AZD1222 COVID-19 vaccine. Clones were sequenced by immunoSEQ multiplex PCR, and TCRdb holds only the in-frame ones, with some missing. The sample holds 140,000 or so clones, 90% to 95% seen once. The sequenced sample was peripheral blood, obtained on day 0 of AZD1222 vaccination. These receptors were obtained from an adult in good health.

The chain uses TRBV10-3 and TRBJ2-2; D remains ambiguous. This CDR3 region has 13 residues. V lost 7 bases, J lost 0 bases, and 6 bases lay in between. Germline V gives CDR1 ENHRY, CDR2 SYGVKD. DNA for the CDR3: TGTGCCATCACGGATTCGAACACCGGGGAGCTGTTTTTT. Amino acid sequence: CAITDSNTGELFF.

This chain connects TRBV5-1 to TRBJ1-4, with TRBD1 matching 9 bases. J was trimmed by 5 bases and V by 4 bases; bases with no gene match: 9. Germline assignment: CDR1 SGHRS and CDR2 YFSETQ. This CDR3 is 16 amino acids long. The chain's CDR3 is CASSRGDRDPNEKLFF. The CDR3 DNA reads TGCGCCAGCAGCCGAGGGGACAGGGATCCCAATGAAAAACTGTTTTTT.

The CDR3 here is CASSEGLRDEQYF. The CDR3 DNA reads as TGTGCCAGCAGTGAGGGCTTAAGAGACGAGCAGTACTTC. J is TRBJ2-7 and V is TRBV2; D remains unclear. Germline values: CDR1 SNHLY, CDR2 FYNNEI. The CDR3 totals 13 residues. With 3 bases removed from V and 5 bases from J, the gap between germline ends came to 11 bases.

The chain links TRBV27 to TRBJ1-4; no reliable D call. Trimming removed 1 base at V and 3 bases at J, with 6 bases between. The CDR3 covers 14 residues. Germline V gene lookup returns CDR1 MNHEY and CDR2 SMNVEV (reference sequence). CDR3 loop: CASSLWGANEKLFF. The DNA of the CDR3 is TGTGCCAGCAGTTTATGGGGTGCTAATGAAAAACTGTTTTTT.

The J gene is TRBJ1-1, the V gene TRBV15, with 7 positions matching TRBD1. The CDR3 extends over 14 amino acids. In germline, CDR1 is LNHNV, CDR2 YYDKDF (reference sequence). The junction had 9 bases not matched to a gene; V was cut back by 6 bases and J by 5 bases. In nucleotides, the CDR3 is TGTGCCACCAGTGACAGGGCCGTTGTAACTGAAGCTTTCTTT. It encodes CATSDRAVVTEAFF. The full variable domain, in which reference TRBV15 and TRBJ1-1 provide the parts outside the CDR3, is DAMVIQNPRYQVTQFGKPVTLSCSQTLNHNVMYWYQQKSSQAPKLLFHYYDKDFNNEADTPDNFQSRRPNTSFCFLDIRSPGLGDTAMYLCATSDRAVVTEAFFGQGTRLTVV.

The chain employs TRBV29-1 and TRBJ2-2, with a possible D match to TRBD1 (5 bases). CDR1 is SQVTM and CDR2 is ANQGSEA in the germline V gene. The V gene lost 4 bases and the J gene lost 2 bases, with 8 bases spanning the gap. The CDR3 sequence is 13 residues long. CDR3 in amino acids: CSVVDINTGELFF. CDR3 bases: TGCAGCGTTGTGGACATAAACACCGGGGAGCTGTTTTTT.

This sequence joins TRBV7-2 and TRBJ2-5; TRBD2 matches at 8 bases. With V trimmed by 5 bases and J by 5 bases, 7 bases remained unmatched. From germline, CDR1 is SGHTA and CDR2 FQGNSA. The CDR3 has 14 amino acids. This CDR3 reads CASSPGGGLETQYF. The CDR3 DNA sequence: TGTGCCAGCAGCCCCGGGGGGGGCTTGGAGACCCAGTACTTC.